This entry lists 2 T cell receptor beta chains sequenced from one sample in a study of somatic mutations in cytotoxic T cells in rheumatoid arthritis. Measured with immunoSEQ multiplex PCR; TCRdb has only the in-frame clones, and not every one. The sample carries around 3,200 clones, under 85% recorded once. Sequencing was carried out using CD8+ T cells sorted from blood. Source of these receptors: a man aged 40-49 years with rheumatoid arthritis.

This clone was seen a handful of times. The rearrangement uses TRBV29-1 and TRBJ2-5; 8 positions match TRBD2. The V gene end was trimmed by 3 bases and the J gene end by 4 bases; junction bases not matched to a gene: 7. CDR1 and CDR2 (germline): SQVTM, ANQGSEA. The CDR3 totals 14 residues. Here the CDR3 reads CSVDVAGGVETQYF. CDR3 DNA: TGCAGCGTTGATGTGGCGGGAGGCGTAGAGACCCAGTACTTC. Full variable domain (outside the CDR3, taken from reference TRBV29-1 and TRBJ2-5): SAVISQKPSRDICQRGTSLTIQCQVDSQVTMMFWYRQQPGQSLTLIATANQGSEATYESGFVIDKFPISRPNLTFSTLTVSNMSPEDSSIYLCSVDVAGGVETQYFGPGTRLLVL.

The V and J genes are TRBV6-5 and TRBJ1-2, with 8 nucleotides matching TRBD1. The V gene end was trimmed by 2 bases and the J gene end by 8 bases; junction bases not matched to a gene: 7. This CDR3 is 14 amino acids long. CDR1 and CDR2 (germline): MNHEY, SVGAGI. The CDR3 coding sequence is TGTGCCAGCAGTTACGGGCAGGGGGCGTGGGGCTACACCTTC. It yields the protein CASSYGQGAWGYTF.